These 16 T cell receptor beta chains originate from one sample sequenced in a study of identical twins. TCRdb used MiXCR to reprocess the 5' RACE reads, holding one entry per CDR3 protein. The sample records a few hundred thousand distinct CDR3 sequences, less than 20% being singletons. The specimen was naive T cells sorted from blood. All receptors come from a man aged 50-59 years in good health.

Comments on this clonotype: At one end the junction does not follow the germline gene, possibly because of a read error. The rearrangement links TRBV29-1 to TRBJ2-1, with 15 bases lining up with TRBD2. The CDR3 contains 12 residues. Germline V gene data show CDR1 as SQVTM and CDR2 as ANQGSEA. The CDR3 DNA follows: TGCAGCGTAGCTGGACTAGCGGGAGGGAGGGTCTTC. This encodes CSVAGLAGGRVF.

The V call is TRBV20-1, the J call TRBJ1-2; 8 nucleotides align to TRBD1. The CDR3 extends over 14 amino acids. V shed 6 bases, J shed 5 bases, and the junction held 11 bases outside the gene matches. Germline CDR1 and CDR2: DFQATT and SNEGSKA (reference sequence). The CDR3 sequence is CSAKDREGPYGYTF. In DNA form, the CDR3 reads TGCAGTGCCAAGGACAGGGAGGGGCCTTATGGCTACACCTTC.

This clonotype was recorded a few times. This chain connects TRBV7-9 to TRBJ2-3, with 8 bases aligning to TRBD1. CDR1 and CDR2 from the germline V gene are SEHNR and FQNEAQ (reference sequence). J was trimmed by 5 bases and V by 4 bases; bases with no gene match: 11. This CDR3 is built from 16 residues. The CDR3 sequence is CASSSLNTGGGDTQYF. The DNA for the CDR3 is TGTGCCAGCAGCTCGTTAAATACAGGGGGTGGAGATACGCAGTATTTT. The full variable domain, rest sourced from reference TRBV7-9 and TRBJ2-3, is DTGVSQNPRHKITKRGQNVTFRCDPISEHNRLYWYRQTLGQGPEFLTYFQNEAQLEKSRLLSDRFSAERPKGSFSTLEIQRTEQGDSAMYLCASSSLNTGGGDTQYFGPGTRLTVL.

The chain links TRBV5-1 to TRBJ1-6; 7 bases are a match to TRBD1. The CDR3 consists of 14 residues. Germline trimming cut 3 bases from V and 9 bases from J; bases unmatched to any gene: 6. Per the germline V gene, CDR1 is SGHRS and CDR2 is YFSETQ. The CDR3 spells CASSSGTAFSPLHF. The CDR3 nucleotides read TGCGCCAGCAGCTCCGGGACAGCTTTTTCACCCCTCCACTTT.

This sequence joins TRBV18 and TRBJ2-3; 10 positions agree with TRBD2. Germline values: CDR1 KGHSH, CDR2 LQKENI. The CDR3 has 16 residues. Trimming removed 6 bases from V and 3 bases from J; junction bases left unmatched: 9. CDR3: CASSDPASGRTDTQYF. DNA of the CDR3: TGTGCCAGCTCCGATCCCGCTAGCGGGAGAACAGATACGCAGTATTTT.

This clonotype was picked up a small number of times. The CDR3 spells CASTTTRAGAYNEQFF. The CDR3 coding sequence is TGTGCCAGCACCACTACACGAGCGGGAGCCTACAATGAGCAGTTCTTC. The J gene is TRBJ2-1, the V gene TRBV4-2; 8 bases are shared with TRBD2. After removal of 7 bases from V and 2 bases from J, the junction contained 10 bases not matched to a gene. The CDR3 has 16 residues. The germline V gene has CDR1 LGHNA and CDR2 YNFKEQ.

This clonotype was recorded a few times. The chain couples TRBV5-1 to TRBJ2-2; D might be TRBD1 (5 bases). Germline CDR1 is SGHRS and CDR2 is YFSETQ. CDR3 size: 16 residues. Trimming pared 4 bases from V and 2 bases from J, leaving 15 bases between. For the CDR3, the DNA is TGCGCCAGCAGCATGGACGGACATCTTAACACCGGGGAGCTGTTTTTT. Protein sequence: CASSMDGHLNTGELFF. Filled out from reference TRBV5-1 and TRBJ2-2, the complete variable domain reads KAGVTQTPRYLIKTRGQQVTLSCSPISGHRSVSWYQQTPGQGLQFLFEYFSETQRNKGNFPGRFSGRQFSNSRSEMNVSTLELGDSALYLCASSMDGHLNTGELFFGEGSRLTVL.

The table lists this clonotype with a few counts. The chain links TRBV6-1 to TRBJ1-1; 10 nucleotides line up with TRBD1. The CDR3 spans 14 residues. Germline V CDR1 and CDR2: MNHNS, SASEGT. Germline trimming cut 6 bases from V and 2 bases from J; bases unmatched to any gene: 3. CDR3 nucleotides: TGTGCCAGCAGGCGGGACAGGGGAAACACTGAAGCTTTCTTT. It translates to CASRRDRGNTEAFF.

The J gene is TRBJ2-5, the V gene TRBV12-3 or TRBV12-4; TRBD2 aligns across 12 bases. The CDR3 is made up of 15 amino acids. The V and J ends lost 6 bases and 9 bases, in that order; junction bases with no gene match: 11. The CDR3 bases are TGTGCCAGCAGCAATGGACTAGCGGGGCCCAGGGCCCAGTACTTC. Translated: CASSNGLAGPRAQYF.

This chain uses TRBV10-3 with TRBJ2-3; the match to TRBD2 covers 12 bases. The germline CDR1 and CDR2 sequences are ENHRY and SYGVKD. This CDR3 is 16 amino acids long. V lost 5 bases to trimming and J lost 2 bases; unmatched junction nucleotides: 5. The CDR3 protein is CAISRTSGAITDTQYF. CDR3 bases: TGTGCCATCAGTCGGACTAGCGGGGCCATCACAGATACGCAGTATTTT.

This clonotype was detected only a few times. V gene TRBV5-5 combines with J gene TRBJ1-2, with 7 bases aligning to TRBD1. Germline CDR1 reads SGHKS; CDR2 reads YYEKEE (reference sequence). The CDR3 totals 13 residues. Trimming cost V 3 bases and J 7 bases; bases outside gene matches: 6. Here the CDR3 DNA reads TGTGCCAGCAGCTCGAACGACAGGGCTGGCTACACCTTC. Translated, it gives CASSSNDRAGYTF. The full variable domain, its missing parts supplied by reference TRBV5-5 and TRBJ1-2, is DAGVTQSPTHLIKTRGQQVTLRCSPISGHKSVSWYQQVLGQGPQFIFQYYEKEERGRGNFPDRFSARQFPNYSSELNVNALLLGDSALYLCASSSNDRAGYTFGSGTRLTVV.

This clonotype was seen ten or more times. The chain is built from TRBV29-1 and TRBJ1-3; weak D call: TRBD1 (5 bases). Germline-derived CDR1 and CDR2 are SQVTM and ANQGSEA. Trimming shortened V by 5 bases and J by 0 bases, and 8 bases separated the two germline ends. This CDR3 comprises 13 residues. Written as DNA, the CDR3 is TGCAGCGTTAGCGACAGCTCTGGAAACACCATATATTTT. It is translated as CSVSDSSGNTIYF. Full variable domain (outside the CDR3, taken from reference TRBV29-1 and TRBJ1-3): SAVISQKPSRDICQRGTSLTIQCQVDSQVTMMFWYRQQPGQSLTLIATANQGSEATYESGFVIDKFPISRPNLTFSTLTVSNMSPEDSSIYLCSVSDSSGNTIYFGEGSWLTVV.

The table lists this clonotype with a count of one. This chain links TRBV5-1 with TRBJ2-1; no clear D. The V and J ends lost 1 base and 6 bases respectively, with 14 bases between them. The CDR3 extends over 15 amino acids. The germline V gene encodes CDR1 SGHRS and CDR2 YFSETQ. CDR3 DNA: TGCGCCAGCAGCTTGTTGGTAGGGCCCCTCAATGAGCAGTTCTTC. This gives the protein CASSLLVGPLNEQFF.

The chain employs TRBV28 and TRBJ1-6; D is uncertain. The germline V gene encodes CDR1 MDHEN and CDR2 SYDVKM. The V gene lost 8 bases and the J gene lost 4 bases, with 6 bases spanning the gap. This CDR3 has 12 amino acids. CDR3 in amino acids: CASGRYNSPLHF. CDR3 in DNA: TGTGCCAGCGGCAGGTATAATTCACCCCTCCACTTT.

The table lists this clonotype with many counts. This chain connects TRBV5-1 to TRBJ1-5, with 7 bases matching TRBD1. CDR1 SGHRS and CDR2 YFSETQ come from the germline V gene. Trimming at V came to 5 bases and at J to 4 bases, leaving 3 bases not matched to a gene. This CDR3 has 13 amino acids. The CDR3 spells CASRGQDNQPQHF. CDR3 sequence (DNA): TGCGCCAGCAGAGGACAGGATAATCAGCCCCAGCATTTT.

The genes are TRBV5-8 and TRBJ2-5; D ambiguous. V lost 0 bases and J 6 bases, leaving 6 bases between the germline ends. Germline V CDR1 and CDR2: SGHTS, YDEGEE. The CDR3 is 12 residues long. CDR3 loop: CASSLAKQTQYF. The DNA for the CDR3 is TGTGCCAGCAGCTTGGCAAAGCAGACCCAGTACTTC.